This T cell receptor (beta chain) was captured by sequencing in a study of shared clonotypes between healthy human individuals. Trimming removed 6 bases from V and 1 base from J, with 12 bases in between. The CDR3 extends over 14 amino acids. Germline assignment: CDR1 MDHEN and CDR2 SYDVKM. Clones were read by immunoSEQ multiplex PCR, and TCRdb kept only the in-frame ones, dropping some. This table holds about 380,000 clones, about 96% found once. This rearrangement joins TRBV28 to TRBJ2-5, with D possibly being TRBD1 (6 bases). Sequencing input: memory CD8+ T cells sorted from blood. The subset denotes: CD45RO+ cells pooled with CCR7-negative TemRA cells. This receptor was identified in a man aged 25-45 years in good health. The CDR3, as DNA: TGTGCCAGCAGGAGAGGGGGATCCCAAGAGACCCAGTACTTC. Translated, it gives CASRRGGSQETQYF.